The rows below give T cell receptor beta chains drawn from one sample of a study of cytomegalovirus exposure and HLA in healthy donors. Some clones are missing from TCRdb's copy, which holds only in-frame ones; the method was immunoSEQ multiplex PCR. The table records about 120,000 clones, approximately 92% of them present only once. The sequencing input was PBMCs. These receptors were collected from a young woman in good health and CMV-seronegative. The CDR3 runs from the conserved cysteine through the conserved F or W. The order of the fields is clone size, J gene, D gene, CDR3 length, V gene, CDR3 protein, CDR3 DNA. The D gene is left open where the match is weak. Rows give clone size only sometimes, using once, few, many, or a class for an expanded clone.

.,TRBJ2-3,TRBD2,14,TRBV2,CASPSGGAQDTQYF,TGTGCCAGCCCATCCGGGGGGGCCCAAGATACGCAGTATTTT
.,TRBJ2-1,TRBD1,15,TRBV15,CATSPRDRGLGEQFF,TGTGCCACCAGCCCCCGGGACAGGGGGCTAGGGGAGCAGTTCTTC
.,TRBJ1-2,.,11,TRBV10-3,CAISGEDGYTF,TGTGCCATCAGCGGAGAGGATGGCTACACCTTC
.,TRBJ1-2,TRBD1,13,TRBV5-5,CASSEVTGDGYTF,TGTGCCAGCAGCGAGGTGACAGGGGACGGCTACACCTTC
.,TRBJ2-5,.,12,TRBV2,CASSVDLETQYF,TGTGCCAGCAGTGTAGATCTGGAGACCCAGTACTTC
.,TRBJ1-1,.,13,TRBV29-1,CSVAGRPKDEAFF,TGCAGCGTCGCGGGGAGACCGAAGGATGAAGCTTTCTTT
once,TRBJ2-3,.,14,TRBV6-1,CASSWGGGTDTQYF,TGTGCCAGCAGTTGGGGAGGGGGGACAGATACGCAGTATTTT
.,TRBJ2-2,.,16,TRBV7-3,CASSLADIRNTGELFF,TGTGCCAGCAGCTTGGCGGACATTAGAAACACCGGGGAGCTGTTTTTT
.,TRBJ2-3,TRBD1,14,TRBV19,CASSIDRERDTQYF,TGTGCCAGTAGTATCGACAGGGAGAGGGATACGCAGTATTTT
.,TRBJ2-5,.,14,TRBV7-6,CASSPRRKQETQYF,TGTGCCAGCAGCCCTAGACGGAAGCAAGAGACCCAGTACTTC
.,TRBJ1-4,TRBD1,13,TRBV11-3,CASRGQGNEKLFF,TGTGCCAGCAGAGGACAGGGGAATGAAAAACTGTTTTTT
.,TRBJ1-3,TRBD1,16,TRBV2,CASTTQGILARNTIYF,TGTGCCAGCACTACACAGGGGATCCTGGCGAGAAACACCATATATTTT
few,TRBJ1-1,TRBD1,14,TRBV5-1,CASSARTGYTEAFF,TGCGCCAGCAGCGCCAGGACAGGGTACACTGAAGCTTTCTTT
.,TRBJ1-6,.,15,TRBV19,CASTSRAGAPSPLHF,TGTGCCAGTACATCCAGGGCAGGGGCGCCCTCACCCCTCCACTTT
once,TRBJ1-5,.,13,TRBV6-6,CASSPRVGQPQHF,TGTGCCAGCAGTCCCAGGGTGGGGCAGCCCCAGCATTTT
once,TRBJ1-2,.,16,TRBV18,CASSPSYDTHNYGYTF,TGTGCCAGCTCACCGTCATATGACACACATAACTATGGCTACACCTTC
.,TRBJ1-2,TRBD1,14,TRBV2,CASSVSGQGVGYTF,TGTGCCAGCAGTGTAAGCGGACAGGGTGTTGGCTACACCTTC
.,TRBJ2-4,TRBD1,11,TRBV9,CASSGGQGYDF,TGTGCCAGCAGCGGTGGACAGGGGTATGACTTC
once,TRBJ1-2,.,13,TRBV7-9,CASSFGRANGYTF,TGTGCCAGCAGCTTTGGCAGGGCGAACGGCTACACCTTC
.,TRBJ2-2,TRBD2,17,TRBV2,CASSESLAGAGTGELFF,TGTGCCAGCAGTGAAAGCTTAGCGGGGGCGGGCACCGGGGAGCTGTTTTTT
.,TRBJ1-4,.,13,TRBV13,CASRAGYGEKLFF,TGTGCCAGCAGAGCAGGGTACGGTGAAAAACTGTTTTTT
.,TRBJ2-7,.,11,TRBV13,CASSRGYEQYF,TGTGCCAGCAGTCGGGGATACGAGCAGTACTTC
.,TRBJ2-7,.,13,TRBV19,CASSPEGLLEQYF,TGTGCCAGTAGTCCCGAGGGCCTCCTCGAGCAGTACTTC
.,TRBJ2-1,.,15,TRBV5-4,CASSSRGSSYNEQFF,TGTGCCAGCAGCTCCCGGGGGAGCTCCTACAATGAGCAGTTCTTC
.,TRBJ2-7,.,14,TRBV7-2,CASSLVRQTYEQYF,TGTGCCAGCAGCTTAGTCCGACAGACCTACGAGCAGTACTTC
.,TRBJ1-2,.,13,TRBV6-5,CASRKTGLAGYTF,TGTGCCAGCAGGAAAACAGGGTTGGCTGGCTACACCTTC
.,TRBJ1-1,TRBD1,14,TRBV4-1,CASSRQGANTEAFF,TGCGCCAGCAGCCGACAGGGGGCGAACACTGAAGCTTTCTTT
.,TRBJ1-4,TRBD1,19,TRBV4-1,CASSQEGDRVALRDEKLFF,TGCGCCAGCAGCCAAGAAGGGGACAGGGTCGCTCTACGAGATGAAAAACTGTTTTTT
.,TRBJ1-3,.,14,TRBV27,CASSSGVSGNTIYF,TGTGCCAGCAGTTCAGGGGTTTCTGGAAACACCATATATTTT
.,TRBJ2-1,.,18,TRBV15,CATSRDRASLSSYNEQFF,TGTGCCACCAGCAGAGATCGGGCTAGCCTGAGCTCCTACAATGAGCAGTTCTTC
.,TRBJ2-1,TRBD2,15,TRBV10-3,CAIKGGGTLGNEQFF,TGTGCCATCAAAGGCGGGGGGACTCTGGGGAATGAGCAGTTCTTC
.,TRBJ2-7,.,15,TRBV6-5,CASNKGAPSFYEQYF,TGTGCCAGCAATAAAGGGGCCCCGAGCTTCTACGAGCAGTACTTC
few,TRBJ1-1,.,14,TRBV4-1,CASSQDPQLAEAFF,TGCGCCAGCAGCCAAGATCCACAATTGGCTGAAGCTTTCTTT
.,TRBJ1-6,TRBD1,14,TRBV6-5,CASSLQGASSPLHF,TGTGCCAGCAGCCTACAGGGGGCTTCTTCACCCCTCCACTTT
.,TRBJ1-1,TRBD1,11,TRBV2,CASGRGTEAFF,TGTGCCAGCGGCAGGGGGACTGAAGCTTTCTTT
.,TRBJ1-4,.,17,TRBV23-1,CASSQSLSGARGEKLFF,TGCGCCAGCAGTCAATCCTTGTCAGGCGCTCGGGGTGAAAAACTGTTTTTT
.,TRBJ2-3,TRBD2,16,TRBV19,CASSAGTSLSTDTQYF,TGTGCCAGTAGTGCCGGGACTAGCCTAAGCACAGATACGCAGTATTTT
.,TRBJ1-2,.,15,TRBV19,CASSIDSGKSYGYTF,TGTGCCAGTAGTATAGATTCAGGGAAGTCCTATGGCTACACCTTC
.,TRBJ2-7,.,13,TRBV6-1,CASSRDFNYEQYF,TGTGCCAGCAGCAGGGACTTCAACTACGAGCAGTACTTC